Included here is one T cell receptor (beta chain) sequence, with context. Authors' data handling: Cell counts per sample came from amplifying reference gene primers. Method: immunoSEQ multiplex PCR; TCRdb's copy keeps in-frame clones and lacks some. The DNA was the basis for D and trimming; V, J and clone size are from that table. In the table there are about 66,000 clones, around 90% of which are singletons. V dropped 7 bases and J dropped 4; count of bases not matched to a gene: 5. There are 15 residues in the CDR3. Germline V gene lookup returns CDR1 SNHLY and CDR2 FYNNEI. The data were taken from a study of blood T cell repertoires in COVID-19. About the study: The United States, Italy and Spain supplied acute and convalescent COVID-19 samples. T cells, B-cell-depleted T cells, or PBMCs provided the cDNA or gDNA that served as material.

The origin of this receptor is a human donor in a cohort sampled during active COVID-19. Material: peripheral blood. V gene TRBV2 combines with J gene TRBJ2-7; 15 bases agree with TRBD2. This CDR3 is CASTPGTSGGYEQYF. Here the CDR3 DNA reads TGTGCCAGCACTCCCGGGACTAGCGGGGGGTACGAGCAGTACTTC. The full variable domain, rest sourced from reference TRBV2 and TRBJ2-7, is EPEVTQTPSHQVTQMGQEVILRCVPISNHLYFYWYRQILGQKVEFLVSFYNNEISEKSEIFDDQFSVERPDGSNFTLKIRSTKLEDSAMYFCASTPGTSGGYEQYFGPGTRLTVT.